Each of the 17 T cell receptor beta chains below was sequenced from the same sample in a study of blood T cell repertoires in COVID-19. Profiled with immunoSEQ multiplex PCR; TCRdb holds only in-frame clones, not every one. The table records 300,000 to 350,000 clones, approximately 90% of them present only once. Sequencing was carried out using peripheral blood. The origin of the receptors is a woman in her 30s with COVID-19, enrolled during active disease.

This rearrangement joins TRBV30 to TRBJ1-5; D ambiguous. The V gene's germline CDR1 is GTSNPN and CDR2 SVGIG (reference sequence). The CDR3 has 13 amino acids. Trimming removed 7 bases at V and 5 bases at J, with 15 bases between. In nucleotides, the CDR3 is TGTGCCTTTTCTGCGGGGTCGGATCAGCCCCAGCATTTT. Its translation is CAFSAGSDQPQHF.

The rearrangement links TRBV9 to TRBJ1-6, with TRBD1 as a possible D gene (5 bases). CDR3 length: 14 amino acids. V lost 0 bases to trimming and J lost 5 bases, with 6 bases between them. CDR1 and CDR2 from the germline V gene are SGDLS and YYNGEE. CDR3 region: CASSVAQDNSPLHF. The CDR3 region has the DNA TGTGCCAGCAGCGTAGCACAGGATAATTCACCCCTCCACTTT.

This chain joins TRBV28 and TRBJ1-4, with D possibly being TRBD1 (5 bases). Germline CDR1 and CDR2: MDHEN and SYDVKM. This CDR3 is built from 14 residues. Trimming shortened V by 0 bases and J by 5 bases, and 7 bases separated the two germline ends. CDR3 protein: CASSLWGQNEKLFF. The DNA of the CDR3 is TGTGCCAGCAGTTTATGGGGGCAGAATGAAAAACTGTTTTTT.

The chain joins TRBV18 to TRBJ1-2, with TRBD1 identical over 9 bases. The CDR3 spans 15 residues. Unmatched junction bases numbered 10, after V lost 3 bases and J lost 8 bases. The V gene's germline CDR1 is KGHSH and CDR2 LQKENI. The CDR3 is CASSPGQGGVGGYTF. The CDR3 nucleotides read TGTGCCAGCTCACCGGGACAGGGTGGAGTTGGCGGCTACACCTTC.

The genes are TRBV30 and TRBJ2-6; no definite D call. The CDR3 length is 14 residues. V was cut by 3 bases and J by 2 bases, with 8 bases left in between. Germline loops: CDR1 GTSNPN, CDR2 SVGIG (reference sequence). DNA of the CDR3: TGTGCCTGGAGCCCGGTGGCTGGGGCCAACGTCCTGACTTTC. Its protein is CAWSPVAGANVLTF. The whole variable domain, filled in from reference TRBV30 and TRBJ2-6, reads SQTIHQWPATLVQPVGSPLSLECTVEGTSNPNLYWYRQAAGRGLQLLFYSVGIGQISSEVPQNLSASRPQDRQFILSSKKLLLSDSGFYLCAWSPVAGANVLTFGAGSRLTVL.

The gene calls are TRBV5-6 and TRBJ1-1; no firm D call. V gave up 4 bases and J gave up 0 bases, with 16 bases separating them. Germline-derived CDR1 and CDR2 are SGHDT and YYEEEE. The CDR3 is 16 residues long. The CDR3 coding sequence is TGTGCCAGCAGCCCCCGGGGAGGGAGGGTGAACACTGAAGCTTTCTTT. Amino acids: CASSPRGGRVNTEAFF.

V and J are TRBV6-6 and TRBJ1-1; 7 bases fit TRBD1. J gave up 4 bases and V 5 bases, and 4 bases lay outside the gene matches. Germline V gene lookup returns CDR1 MNHNY and CDR2 SVGAGI (reference sequence). The CDR3 is 13 amino acids. The CDR3 DNA reads as TGTGCCAGCAGTCCCCAGGGGGTCACTGAAGCTTTCTTT. Translating gives CASSPQGVTEAFF.

The V call is TRBV7-2, the J call TRBJ2-1; 8 nucleotides match TRBD2. The CDR3 has 15 amino acids. The germline V gene has CDR1 SGHTA and CDR2 FQGNSA. The trim removed 5 bases at V and 6 bases at J, leaving 9 bases unmatched. This chain's CDR3 is CASSGAGVKSNEQFF. The CDR3 DNA reads as TGTGCCAGCAGCGGAGCGGGAGTCAAGTCCAATGAGCAGTTCTTC.

The rearrangement joins TRBV9 to TRBJ1-1; the D gene is possibly TRBD1 (5 bases). The CDR3 sequence is 13 residues long. V was trimmed by 0 bases and J by 3 bases, leaving 6 bases between them. CDR1 and CDR2 from the germline V gene are SGDLS and YYNGEE. The CDR3 loop is CASSVEQDTEAFF. The DNA of the CDR3 is TGTGCCAGCAGCGTAGAACAGGACACTGAAGCTTTCTTT.

The chain has TRBV7-2 and TRBJ2-3; 14 nucleotides match TRBD2. Germline lookup yields CDR1 SGHTA and CDR2 FQGNSA. The CDR3 extends over 14 amino acids. V lost 6 bases, J lost 6 bases, and 2 bases stayed unmatched. For the CDR3, the DNA is TGTGCCAGCAGTCGACTAGCGGGAGGGGATACGCAGTATTTT. Translation: CASSRLAGGDTQYF.

This chain links TRBV20-1 with TRBJ1-4; a weak D match, TRBD1 (5 bases). The germline V gene has CDR1 DFQATT and CDR2 SNEGSKA (reference sequence). V was shortened by 2 bases and J by 8 bases, with 6 bases between the two germline ends. This CDR3 is built from 11 residues. CDR3 bases: TGCAGTGCTAGAAACAGGGAAAAACTGTTTTTT. Translating gives CSARNREKLFF.

This clone was found once. The chain is built from TRBV28 and TRBJ2-7; D is possibly TRBD1 (6 bases). Germline values: CDR1 MDHEN, CDR2 SYDVKM. The V end lost 5 bases, the J end lost 7 bases, and 21 bases lay between the germline ends. CDR3 length: 15 residues. The CDR3 nucleotides read TGTGCCAGCAGTCCCAGGGACAACTTACGTTTAGAGCAGTACTTC. Its protein product is CASSPRDNLRLEQYF.

This clone has just a few counts. J is TRBJ2-7 and V is TRBV18; 9 bases map to TRBD2. The CDR3 is 14 amino acids. V shed 2 bases, J shed 1 base, and the junction held 0 bases outside the gene matches. The germline V gene has CDR1 KGHSH and CDR2 LQKENI. The CDR3 bases are TGTGCCAGCTCACCAGCGGGAGGGTCCTACGAGCAGTACTTC. Translating gives CASSPAGGSYEQYF.

The chain couples TRBV5-1 to TRBJ2-3; 12 nucleotides agree with TRBD2. Germline loops: CDR1 SGHRS, CDR2 YFSETQ. Losses at the gene ends were 6 bases for V and 7 bases for J; bases not matched to a gene: 9. The CDR3 has 15 residues. The CDR3, as DNA: TGCGCCAGCACCCCGACTAGCGGGAGTGTTTATACGCAGTATTTT. Translation: CASTPTSGSVYTQYF.

The chain couples TRBV19 to TRBJ1-4; 11 bases match TRBD1. This CDR3 has 20 amino acids. Germline lookup yields CDR1 LNHDA and CDR2 SQIVND (reference sequence). The J segment lost 7 bases and the V segment lost 3 bases, leaving 19 bases of the junction unmatched. The CDR3 nucleotides read TGTGCCAGTAGTATTGAGGAGGGACAGGGGGGCGAAGGGGTACTTGAAAAACTGTTTTTT. Translating gives CASSIEEGQGGEGVLEKLFF.

The genes are TRBV9 and TRBJ2-1; 7 bases fit TRBD2. The CDR3 consists of 14 residues. Germline CDR1 SGDLS, CDR2 YYNGEE. V was pared by 3 bases and J by 4 bases, with 4 bases of the junction left unmatched. CDR3 nucleotides: TGTGCCAGCAGCGCCCTAGCGGATTACAATGAGCAGTTCTTC. Amino acid sequence: CASSALADYNEQFF.

This rearrangement joins TRBV5-1 to TRBJ2-1; D possibly corresponds to TRBD2 (5 bases). The CDR3 length is 13 residues. The V gene lost 6 bases and the J gene lost 4 bases, with 11 bases spanning the gap. Looked up from germline, CDR1 is SGHRS and CDR2 is YFSETQ. The chain's CDR3 is CASNLGGYNEQFF. CDR3 nucleotides: TGCGCCAGCAATTTAGGAGGTTACAATGAGCAGTTCTTC.